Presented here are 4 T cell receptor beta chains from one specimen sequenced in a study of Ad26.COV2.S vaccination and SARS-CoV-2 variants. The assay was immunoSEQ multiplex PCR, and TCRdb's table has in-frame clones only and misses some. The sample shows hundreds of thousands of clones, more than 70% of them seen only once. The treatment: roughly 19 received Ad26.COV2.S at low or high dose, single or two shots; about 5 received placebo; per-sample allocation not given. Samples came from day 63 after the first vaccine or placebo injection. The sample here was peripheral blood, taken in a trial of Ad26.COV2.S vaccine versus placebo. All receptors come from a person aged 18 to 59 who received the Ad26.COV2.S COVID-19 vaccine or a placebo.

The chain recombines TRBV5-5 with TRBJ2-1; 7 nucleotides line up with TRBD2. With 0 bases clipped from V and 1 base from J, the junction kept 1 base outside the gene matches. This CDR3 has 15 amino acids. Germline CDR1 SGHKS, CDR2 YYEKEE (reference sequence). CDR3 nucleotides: TGTGCCAGCAGCTTGGACGGGGGGTCCTACAATGAGCAGTTCTTC. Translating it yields CASSLDGGSYNEQFF.

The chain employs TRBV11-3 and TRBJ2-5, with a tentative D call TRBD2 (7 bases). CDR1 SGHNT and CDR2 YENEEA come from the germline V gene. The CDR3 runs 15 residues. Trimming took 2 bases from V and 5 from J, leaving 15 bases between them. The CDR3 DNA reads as TGTGCCAGCAGCTTAAGGGCGGGGGCAGGGGAGACCCAGTACTTC. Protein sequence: CASSLRAGAGETQYF.

The chain's CDR3 is CASSSDREWQQYF. The DNA for the CDR3 is TGTGCCAGCAGTTCGGACAGGGAGTGGCAGCAGTACTTC. The V gene is TRBV12-3 or TRBV12-4, the J gene TRBJ2-7, with 8 nucleotides matching TRBD1. CDR3 length equals 13 residues. Germline trimming cut 4 bases from V and 8 bases from J; bases unmatched to any gene: 7.

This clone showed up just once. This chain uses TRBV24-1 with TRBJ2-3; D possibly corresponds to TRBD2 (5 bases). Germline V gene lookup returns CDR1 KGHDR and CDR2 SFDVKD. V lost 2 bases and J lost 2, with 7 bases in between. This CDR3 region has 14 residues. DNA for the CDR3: TGTGCCACCAGTGATTCCGGGGACACAGATACGCAGTATTTT. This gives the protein CATSDSGDTDTQYF.